A single sample gave rise to the 15 T cell receptor beta chains below, sequenced in a study of cytomegalovirus exposure and HLA in healthy donors. Researchers ran the PCR with 60 Vbeta and 13 Jbeta primers. TCRdb's table, derived via immunoSEQ multiplex PCR, lists solely in-frame clones and lacks some. Here the sample spans about 120,000 clones, roughly 77% being singletons. The sample taken for sequencing was PBMCs. The receptors come from a man between 50 and 59 years old in good health and CMV-seropositive.

This chain links TRBV4-2 with TRBJ2-2; 8 nucleotides align to TRBD2. CDR3 size: 17 residues. Unmatched junction bases numbered 13, after V lost 6 bases and J lost 4 bases. Germline CDR1 is LGHNA and CDR2 is YNFKEQ. CDR3 coding DNA: TGTGCCAGCAGTAACGTAGGGGCGGGAGGAGGCACCGGGGAGCTGTTTTTT. Encoded protein: CASSNVGAGGGTGELFF.

The chain has TRBV4-2 and TRBJ2-2, with 7 bases lining up with TRBD1. Germline loops: CDR1 LGHNA, CDR2 YNFKEQ. This CDR3 has 19 amino acids. Unmatched junction bases numbered 10, after V lost 0 bases and J lost 0 bases. CDR3 sequence: CASSQDTAGGKANTGELFF. CDR3 in DNA: TGTGCCAGCAGCCAAGATACCGCAGGGGGTAAGGCGAACACCGGGGAGCTGTTTTTT.

This chain uses TRBV10-3 with TRBJ1-1; D gene unclear. Germline V gene sequence: CDR1 ENHRY, CDR2 SYGVKD. The V gene lost 3 bases and the J gene lost 3 bases, with 14 bases spanning the gap. The CDR3 totals 15 residues. The CDR3 protein is CAISDLGGADTEAFF. In nucleotides, the CDR3 is TGTGCCATCAGTGACCTCGGAGGTGCGGACACTGAAGCTTTCTTT.

The chain joins TRBV9 to TRBJ1-2; 11 nucleotides align to TRBD1. The CDR3 runs 16 residues. Trimming at V came to 0 bases and at J to 7 bases, leaving 8 bases not matched to a gene. Germline V gene data show CDR1 as SGDLS and CDR2 as YYNGEE. The CDR3 DNA follows: TGTGCCAGCAGCGTAGACGGACAGGGGGCGAGGTCTGGCTACACCTTC. Its translation is CASSVDGQGARSGYTF.

The rearrangement uses TRBV5-1 and TRBJ1-3; tentative D call: TRBD1 (6 bases). Germline loops: CDR1 SGHRS, CDR2 YFSETQ. The CDR3 has 15 amino acids. V shed 3 bases and J shed 0 bases, with 10 bases lying between them. The CDR3, as DNA: TGCGCCAGCAGCTACGACAGGTCCTCTGGAAACACCATATATTTT. As protein: CASSYDRSSGNTIYF. The full variable domain, its missing parts supplied by reference TRBV5-1 and TRBJ1-3, is KAGVTQTPRYLIKTRGQQVTLSCSPISGHRSVSWYQQTPGQGLQFLFEYFSETQRNKGNFPGRFSGRQFSNSRSEMNVSTLELGDSALYLCASSYDRSSGNTIYFGEGSWLTVV.

The chain is built from TRBV28 and TRBJ2-5, with 8 bases identical to TRBD2. The CDR3 totals 15 residues. Unmatched junction bases numbered 12, after V lost 7 bases and J lost 5 bases. The germline V gene has CDR1 MDHEN and CDR2 SYDVKM. In DNA form, the CDR3 reads TGTGCCAGCATGGTTGGGAGCGGGGGCGGCGAGACCCAGTACTTC. Its protein product is CASMVGSGGGETQYF.

This clone has just a few counts. V is TRBV4-1 and J is TRBJ2-1; TRBD2 aligns across 11 bases. Per germline, CDR1 MGHRA and CDR2 YSYEKL. With 5 bases clipped from V and 2 bases from J, the junction kept 5 bases outside the gene matches. The CDR3 sequence is 16 residues long. This CDR3 reads CASSSTTSGAYNEQFF. The CDR3 DNA follows: TGCGCCAGCAGCTCGACGACTAGCGGGGCCTACAATGAGCAGTTCTTC.

The chain employs TRBV7-8 and TRBJ1-3, with D unresolved. Per germline, CDR1 SGHVS and CDR2 FQNEAQ. V lost 5 bases and J lost 1, with 9 bases in between. The CDR3 runs to 14 residues. The CDR3 is CASSPQFSGNTIYF. The CDR3 coding sequence is TGTGCCAGCAGCCCACAGTTTTCTGGAAACACCATATATTTT. Complete variable domain (other parts from reference TRBV7-8 and TRBJ1-3): GAGVSQSPRYKVAKRGQDVALRCDPISGHVSLFWYQQALGQGPEFLTYFQNEAQLDKSGLPSDRFFAERPEGSVSTLKIQRTQQEDSAVYLCASSPQFSGNTIYFGEGSWLTVV.

This sequence joins TRBV11-2 and TRBJ1-4, with 7 nucleotides matching TRBD1. CDR1 is SGHAT and CDR2 is FQNNGV in the germline V gene. CDR3 length: 15 residues. The V segment lost 5 bases and the J segment 8 bases; nucleotides outside the gene matches: 11. The CDR3 region is CASSPPGGTEEKLFF. Here the CDR3 DNA reads TGTGCCAGCAGCCCCCCAGGGGGGACGGAGGAAAAACTGTTTTTT.

This clone was seen only once. The gene calls are TRBV27 and TRBJ2-1; 14 bases are shared with TRBD2. With V trimmed by 7 bases and J by 0 bases, 8 bases remained unmatched. The germline gives CDR1 MNHEY, CDR2 SMNVEV (reference sequence). The CDR3 consists of 18 residues. The CDR3 region is CASTGGLAGASSYNEQFF. Written as DNA, the CDR3 is TGTGCCAGCACTGGGGGACTAGCGGGAGCGAGCTCCTACAATGAGCAGTTCTTC.

The chain links TRBV29-1 to TRBJ2-5, with 8 bases lining up with TRBD1. Unmatched junction bases numbered 7, after V lost 4 bases and J lost 6 bases. The CDR3 has 13 residues. Germline CDR1 and CDR2: SQVTM and ANQGSEA. The CDR3 is CSVVQGARKTQYF. CDR3 sequence (DNA): TGCAGCGTTGTTCAGGGGGCTAGGAAGACCCAGTACTTC.

This clone was seen only a few times. This chain uses TRBV6-1 with TRBJ1-1; D perhaps matches TRBD1 (5 bases). Germline loops: CDR1 MNHNS, CDR2 SASEGT. The V gene lost 4 bases and the J gene lost 6 bases, with 12 bases spanning the gap. The CDR3 loop spans 13 amino acids. In DNA form, the CDR3 reads TGTGCCAGCAGTGCCCGACAGAAGGCTGAAGCTTTCTTT. This translates into CASSARQKAEAFF.

The V call is TRBV6-5, the J call TRBJ2-7, with 12 bases aligning to TRBD1. V was pared by 7 bases and J by 7 bases, with 11 bases of the junction left unmatched. Germline V gene lookup returns CDR1 MNHEY and CDR2 SVGAGI. The CDR3 length is 15 residues. In nucleotides, the CDR3 is TGTGCCAGCAAGCCCCCGGGACAGGGGGCAAAGGAGCAGTACTTC. Its translation is CASKPPGQGAKEQYF.

The chain combines TRBV10-3 with TRBJ2-1; 8 bases fit TRBD2. The length of the CDR3 is 15 residues. Germline CDR1 and CDR2: ENHRY and SYGVKD. V trimming: 4 bases; J trimming: 8 bases; junction bases outside the gene matches: 10. The CDR3 region is CAISVGRGDTYEQFF. The DNA for the CDR3 is TGTGCCATCAGTGTCGGGCGGGGGGACACGTATGAGCAGTTCTTC.

The genes are TRBV9 and TRBJ1-1, with 7 bases that match TRBD1. This CDR3 region has 14 residues. CDR1 is SGDLS and CDR2 is YYNGEE in the germline V gene. Unmatched junction bases numbered 5, after V lost 2 bases and J lost 4 bases. DNA of the CDR3: TGTGCCAGCAGCGTGCGACAGGGCGGCACTGAAGCTTTCTTT. The encoded protein is CASSVRQGGTEAFF.